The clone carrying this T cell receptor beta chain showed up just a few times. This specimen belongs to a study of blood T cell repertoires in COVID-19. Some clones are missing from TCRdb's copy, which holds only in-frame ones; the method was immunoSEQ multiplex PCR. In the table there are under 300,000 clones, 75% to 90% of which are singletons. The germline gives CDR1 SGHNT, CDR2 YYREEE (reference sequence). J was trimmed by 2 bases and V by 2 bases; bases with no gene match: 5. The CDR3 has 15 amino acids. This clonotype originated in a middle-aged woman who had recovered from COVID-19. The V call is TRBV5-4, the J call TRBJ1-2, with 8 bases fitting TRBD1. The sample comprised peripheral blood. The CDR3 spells CASSLRDRTNYGYTF. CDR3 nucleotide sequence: TGTGCCAGCAGCTTACGGGACAGGACGAACTATGGCTACACCTTC.